Shown below are 26 T cell receptor beta chains from a single sample sequenced in a study of T cell repertoires in cytomegalovirus infection. Using its own MiXCR run on the reads, TCRdb lists one record per CDR3 protein. The table lists approximately 73,000 distinct CDR3 sequences, 35% to 50% of them singletons, with 90% to 95% in the top ten. Their recognized antigens are unknown. The input for sequencing was CD8+ T cells from cultured PBMCs, taken from culture after CMV antigen stimulation. The source is a human donor in good health (CMV status not recorded). Some clones in this sample may be carry-over from other donors' samples.

This clonotype was detected ten times or more. As DNA, the CDR3 is TGTGCCAGCAGCTTACTCAGAGACTCCTATAATTCACCCCTCCACTTT. Translated: CASSLLRDSYNSPLHF. The chain carries TRBV11-1 and TRBJ1-6; D not resolved. Trimming took off 2 bases at V and 0 bases at J, with 8 bases between the two ends. There are 16 residues in the CDR3. CDR1 is SGHAT, CDR2 FQDESV, per germline (reference sequence).

V is TRBV11-2 and J is TRBJ1-2, with D hard to call. The CDR3 consists of 15 residues. Trimming left V 1 base short and J 2 bases short, with 11 bases between. Germline V lookup: CDR1 SGHAT, CDR2 FQNNGV. The CDR3 region is CASSLACCRNYGYTF. In DNA, the CDR3 is TGTGCCAGCAGCTTAGCTTGTTGCAGAAACTATGGCTACACCTTC. Supplemented by reference TRBV11-2 and TRBJ1-2, the full variable domain reads EAGVAQSPRYKIIEKRQSVAFWCNPISGHATLYWYQQILGQGPKLLIQFQNNGVVDDSQLPKDRFSAERLKGVDSTLKIQPAKLEDSAVYLCASSLACCRNYGYTFGSGTRLTVV.

This clonotype showed up just a few times. The genes are TRBV4-1 and TRBJ2-1, with TRBD2 matching over 13 bases. The CDR3 length is 16 residues. Germline values: CDR1 MGHRA, CDR2 YSYEKL. V lost 1 base, J lost 8 bases, and 5 bases stayed unmatched. CDR3 region: CASSQGTSGGEDEQFF. In DNA, the CDR3 is TGCGCCAGCAGCCAAGGGACTAGCGGGGGTGAGGATGAGCAGTTCTTC.

This chain joins TRBV5-6 and TRBJ2-7; tentatively, D is TRBD1 (6 bases). V was cut by 3 bases and J by 5 bases, with 18 bases left in between. Per germline, CDR1 SGHDT and CDR2 YYEEEE. The CDR3 loop spans 15 amino acids. The CDR3 here is CASSSHLQGAHEQYF. The CDR3 DNA sequence: TGTGCCAGCAGCTCTCACCTACAGGGAGCGCACGAGCAGTACTTC. The whole variable domain, remainder taken from reference TRBV5-6 and TRBJ2-7, is DAGVTQSPTHLIKTRGQQVTLRCSPKSGHDTVSWYQQALGQGPQFIFQYYEEEERQRGNFPDRFSGHQFPNYSSELNVNALLLGDSALYLCASSSHLQGAHEQYFGPGTRLTVT.

This chain links TRBV5-5 with TRBJ1-4, with D possibly TRBD1 on 5 matching bases. Trimming shortened V by 4 bases and J by 5 bases, and 21 bases separated the two germline ends. The germline gives CDR1 SGHKS, CDR2 YYEKEE (reference sequence). The CDR3 sequence is 17 residues long. This CDR3 reads CASSTLPGPHVNEKLFF. In DNA, the CDR3 is TGTGCCAGCAGCACTTTACCGGGACCCCACGTAAATGAAAAACTGTTTTTT.

This clonotype has only one observation. The chain recombines TRBV6-5 with TRBJ2-3; TRBD1 matches at 7 bases. The CDR3 is 17 amino acids. Germline CDR1 MNHEY, CDR2 SVGAGI. Trimming cost V 5 bases and J 6 bases; bases outside gene matches: 17. CDR3 DNA sequence: TGTGCCAGCAGTGCCTTCGAGGGACAGTCTTACTTTGATACGCAGTATTTT. This translates into CASSAFEGQSYFDTQYF.

The chain couples TRBV2 to TRBJ2-7; D is uncertain. There are 12 residues in the CDR3. V shed 10 bases and J shed 3 bases, with 13 bases lying between them. Germline V gene sequence: CDR1 SNHLY, CDR2 FYNNEI. CDR3 sequence: CATGQYGYEQYF. The CDR3 bases are TGTGCCACCGGGCAGTATGGCTACGAGCAGTACTTC.

This sequence joins TRBV7-6 and TRBJ2-1; D not certain. The germline gives CDR1 SGHVS, CDR2 FNYEAQ. V gave up 3 bases and J gave up 6 bases, with 9 bases separating them. CDR3 length: 13 residues. The CDR3 nucleotides read TGTGCCAGCAGCTTGGGTTACGCCAATGAGCAGTTCTTC. Its translation: CASSLGYANEQFF.

This clonotype was counted only a few times. This rearrangement joins TRBV6-2 or TRBV6-3 to TRBJ2-7; D is ambiguous. The V and J ends lost 5 bases and 0 bases respectively, with 14 bases between them. Germline CDR1 reads MNHEY; CDR2 reads SVGEGT. This CDR3 is 15 amino acids long. CDR3 nucleotide sequence: TGTGCCAGCAGTGAACCCACAGCCATCTCCTACGAGCAGTACTTC. Residues: CASSEPTAISYEQYF.

The chain is built from TRBV2 and TRBJ2-2; D not certain. The CDR3 length is 16 residues. CDR1 SNHLY and CDR2 FYNNEI come from the germline V gene. V was cut by 4 bases and J by 4 bases, with 16 bases left in between. The CDR3 protein is CASSARASIITGELFF. CDR3 bases: TGTGCCAGCAGTGCCCGGGCCTCCATCATCACCGGGGAGCTGTTTTTT.

This clonotype came up a few times. V is TRBV5-4 and J is TRBJ2-1; D is uncertain. Germline assignment: CDR1 SGHNT and CDR2 YYREEE (reference sequence). CDR3 length: 14 residues. V shed 3 bases and J shed 5 bases, with 12 bases lying between them. The CDR3 DNA follows: TGTGCCAGCAGCTGGGGTGGGCCGAACAATGAGCAGTTCTTC. This codes for CASSWGGPNNEQFF.

This clonotype was counted between two and nine times. CDR3 bases: TGTGCCAGCAGCTTAGGCCGGGGATGGGAACCCCAGTACTTC. Its translation: CASSLGRGWEPQYF. The chain carries TRBV7-9 and TRBJ2-5; D may be TRBD2 (5 bases). The length of the CDR3 is 14 residues. Trimming took 1 base from V and 9 from J, leaving 15 bases between them. CDR1 is SEHNR, CDR2 FQNEAQ, per germline (reference sequence).

The chain combines TRBV6-2 or TRBV6-3 with TRBJ1-5; 7 bases fit TRBD1. The CDR3 runs 17 residues. J gave up 2 bases and V 0 bases, and 7 bases lay outside the gene matches. Germline V CDR1 and CDR2: MNHEY, SVGEGT. DNA for the CDR3: TGTGCCAGCAGTTACTCGATCGGTACAGGGGGCAATCAGCCCCAGCATTTT. Protein sequence: CASSYSIGTGGNQPQHF.

The chain carries TRBV29-1 and TRBJ2-1, with D maybe TRBD1 (6 bases). The CDR3 runs to 17 residues. Germline-derived CDR1 and CDR2 are SQVTM and ANQGSEA. V was shortened by 7 bases and J by 0 bases, with 22 bases between the two germline ends. The CDR3 bases are TGCAGCGCCGAGTTTATGGGGACACCGAGCTCCTACAATGAGCAGTTCTTC. It translates to CSAEFMGTPSSYNEQFF.

V is TRBV27 and J is TRBJ2-6, with TRBD1 identical over 10 bases. Germline lookup yields CDR1 MNHEY and CDR2 SMNVEV (reference sequence). CDR3 length equals 18 residues. V shed 5 bases, J shed 1 base, and the junction held 8 bases outside the gene matches. The CDR3, as DNA: TGTGCCAGCAGTCGGGGGGACAGGGGTTTTTCTGGGGCCAACGTCCTGACTTTC. This sequence encodes CASSRGDRGFSGANVLTF.

This clonotype showed up just a few times. J is TRBJ2-6 and V is TRBV6-1; TRBD1 matches at 8 bases. CDR1 and CDR2 from the germline V gene are MNHNS and SASEGT. The CDR3 is 14 amino acids. The V and J ends lost 5 bases and 13 bases, in that order; junction bases with no gene match: 10. The CDR3 DNA is TGTGCCAGCAGTCCGGACAGGGCTCGGCAGGTCCTGACTTTC. It yields the protein CASSPDRARQVLTF.

The rearrangement links TRBV7-9 to TRBJ2-1; D may be TRBD1 or TRBD2 (5 bases each). The CDR3 runs 17 residues. V lost 8 bases and J lost 7, with 27 bases in between. The germline V gene has CDR1 SEHNR and CDR2 FQNEAQ (reference sequence). CDR3 DNA sequence: TGTGCCAGCGTCCCGAGGGGTGGGGACCTCAGAGGGAATGAGCAGTTCTTC. This encodes CASVPRGGDLRGNEQFF.

This chain uses TRBV4-1 with TRBJ1-1; no definite D call. Germline V gives CDR1 MGHRA, CDR2 YSYEKL. Trimming pared 1 base from V and 1 base from J, leaving 10 bases between. CDR3 length: 15 amino acids. CDR3 nucleotides: TGCGCCAGCAGCCAAGCAGGATCATCGAACACTGAAGCTTTCTTT. Residues: CASSQAGSSNTEAFF.

In this sample, this clonotype turned up many times. The genes are TRBV7-9 and TRBJ2-3; D not resolved. CDR1 and CDR2 (germline): SEHNR, FQNEAQ (reference sequence). This CDR3 is built from 17 residues. V was clipped by 4 bases and J by 1 base, with 18 bases between them. The DNA of the CDR3 is TGTGCCAGCAGCTCTCCACAAACTCAATTCCGCACAGATACGCAGTATTTT. Protein: CASSSPQTQFRTDTQYF. Looking up the rest from reference TRBV7-9 and TRBJ2-3 gives the full variable domain: DTGVSQNPRHKITKRGQNVTFRCDPISEHNRLYWYRQTLGQGPEFLTYFQNEAQLEKSRLLSDRFSAERPKGSFSTLEIQRTEQGDSAMYLCASSSPQTQFRTDTQYFGPGTRLTVL.

The chain carries TRBV12-3 or TRBV12-4 and TRBJ2-1; the D gene could be TRBD1 or TRBD2 (5 bases each). CDR3 length: 14 amino acids. V was shortened by 6 bases and J by 4 bases, with 13 bases between the two germline ends. CDR3 region: CASRGDADYNEQFF. The CDR3 DNA sequence: TGTGCCAGCAGGGGGGACGCCGATTACAATGAGCAGTTCTTC.

The chain uses TRBV29-1 and TRBJ2-7; 12 bases are a match to TRBD2. J lost 2 bases, V lost 4 bases, and 0 bases had no gene match. Per the germline V gene, CDR1 is SQVTM and CDR2 is ANQGSEA. This CDR3 comprises 13 residues. Here the CDR3 DNA reads TGCAGCGTTGGGACTAGCGGGGCCTACGAGCAGTACTTC. It codes for CSVGTSGAYEQYF.

Comments on this clonotype: In this CDR3 the conserved last residue, phenylalanine or tryptophan, is missing, so a read error is likely. The DNA is left out, because the CDR3 cannot be placed on it with certainty; the CDR3 is given as TCRdb lists it. The chain combines TRBV10-3 with TRBJ2-7; TRBD2 is the table's D call and was not checked against the DNA. Counting both end residues, the CDR3 totals 12 amino acids. The germline V gene has CDR1 ENHRY and CDR2 SYGVKD. CDR3 residues: CAINSGLGESVL.

The gene calls are TRBV12-3 or TRBV12-4 and TRBJ1-1; unclear D gene. V dropped 3 bases and J dropped 4 bases, with 12 bases sitting between them. CDR3 length equals 14 residues. CDR3 residues: CASSLWVSSTEAFF. The CDR3 DNA follows: TGTGCCAGCAGTTTGTGGGTCTCCAGCACTGAAGCTTTCTTT.

This clonotype was detected only a few times. The chain has TRBV7-4 and TRBJ2-3, with a possible D match to TRBD2 (6 bases). V gave up 5 bases and J gave up 3 bases, with 12 bases separating them. CDR3 length: 14 amino acids. The germline CDR1 and CDR2 sequences are SGHVT and SQSDAQ. CDR3 bases: TGTGCCAGCAGCAACAATAGCGGTACAGATACGCAGTATTTT. It encodes CASSNNSGTDTQYF.

This clonotype was detected only a few times. One end of the junction does not line up with germline, which may come from a read error. The CDR3 coding sequence is TGTGCCACCAGCTCCCCACAGCGTAACACTGAAGCTTTCTTT. Protein sequence: CATSSPQRNTEAFF. The gene calls are TRBV7-8 and TRBJ1-1, with unresolved D. Per germline, CDR1 SGHVS and CDR2 FQNEAQ. The CDR3 runs 14 residues. The full variable domain, with the rest looked up from reference TRBV7-8 and TRBJ1-1, is GAGVSQSPRYKVAKRGQDVALRCDPISGHVSLFWYQQALGQGPEFLTYFQNEAQLDKSGLPSDRFFAERPEGSVSTLKIQRTQQEDSAVYLCATSSPQRNTEAFFGQGTRLTVV.

Worth noting for this clonotype: A junction boundary mismatches the germline segment, possibly from a read error. J is TRBJ2-7 and V is TRBV6-1; D may be TRBD1 (6 bases). Germline CDR1 MNHNS, CDR2 SASEGT. This CDR3 comprises 14 residues. The CDR3 here is CASSQGKPRTEPYF. As DNA, the CDR3 is TGTGCCAGCAGTCAGGGGAAGCCGCGGACTGAGCCGTACTTC.